Described below is a single T cell receptor beta chain sequence and its context. The record originates from a study of control samples from healthy donors and cancer patients. Germline V gene lookup returns CDR1 SGHVS and CDR2 FQNEAQ. The V and J ends lost 1 base and 0 bases, in that order; junction bases with no gene match: 2. This CDR3 comprises 16 residues. Generated by immunoSEQ multiplex PCR, the TCRdb table keeps only in-frame clones and is missing some. The sample has roughly 370,000 clones, about nine tenths seen once. The specimen was PBMCs. The chain employs TRBV7-8 and TRBJ2-7; TRBD2 aligns across 11 bases. This clonotype was obtained from a man in his forties with head and neck cancer. The CDR3 DNA reads as TGTGCCAGCAGCTTAGGTACTAGCGGGGGCTCCTACGAGCAGTACTTC. Residues: CASSLGTSGGSYEQYF.